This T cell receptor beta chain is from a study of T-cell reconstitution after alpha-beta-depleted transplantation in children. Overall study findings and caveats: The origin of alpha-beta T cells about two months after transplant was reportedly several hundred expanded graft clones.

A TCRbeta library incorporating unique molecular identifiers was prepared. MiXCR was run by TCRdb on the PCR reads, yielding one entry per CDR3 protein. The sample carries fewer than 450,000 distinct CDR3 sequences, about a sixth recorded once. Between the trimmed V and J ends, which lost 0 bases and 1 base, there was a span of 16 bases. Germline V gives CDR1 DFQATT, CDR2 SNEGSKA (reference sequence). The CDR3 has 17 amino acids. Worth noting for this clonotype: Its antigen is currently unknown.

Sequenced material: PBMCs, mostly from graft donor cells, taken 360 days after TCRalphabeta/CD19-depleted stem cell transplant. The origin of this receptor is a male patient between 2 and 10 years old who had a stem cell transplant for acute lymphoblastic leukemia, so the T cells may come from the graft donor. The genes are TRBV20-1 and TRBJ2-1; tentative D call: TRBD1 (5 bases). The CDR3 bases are TGCAGTGCTAGAGATGGGGCCGCGGAGACATCCTACAATGAGCAGTTCTTC. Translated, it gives CSARDGAAETSYNEQFF.